The clone carrying this T cell receptor (beta chain) was observed at least ten times. Antigen: not known. Libraries of TCR beta came from iRepertoire HTBI primers plus Arm-PCR of CDR3 regions. TCRdb called the multiplex PCR reads again in MiXCR, with one record for every CDR3 protein. The data show a few hundred thousand distinct CDR3 sequences, with roughly 13% seen just once and roughly a tenth held by the top ten. This sample was included in a study of regulatory T cells in long-lasting Graves disease. Study background: Newly diagnosed Graves' patients had under 3 months of antithyroid drugs.

Study conclusions and caveats: Persistent patients had a count of shared public clonotypes (approximately 2,800) that exceeded that of new patients (about 970). Patients with persistent Graves' had lower TCR diversity than newly diagnosed patients.

V was pared by 6 bases and J by 8 bases, with 13 bases between. The CDR3 is made up of 12 amino acids. As to time point: newly diagnosed GD, antithyroid drugs for less than 3 months. Researchers made the TCR library from RNA that was extracted from PBMCs. This sample also appeared in a second study, on T cells in Graves' hyperthyroidism and ophthalmopathy. As that study records: Diagnoses were made from clinical symptoms, serum measures (thyroxine and TRAb), thyroid ultrasound and orbital computed tomography.

The TCR originated in a man in his thirties or forties with Graves disease. This sequence joins TRBV12-3 or TRBV12-4 and TRBJ1-1, with a tentative D call TRBD1 (5 bases). The sequencing here drew on peripheral blood mononuclear cells (PBMCs), taken at new diagnosis, from a patient treated with antithyroid drugs. CDR3 in amino acids: CASSLRQIEAFF. The CDR3, as DNA: TGTGCCAGCAGCCTTCGACAGATCGAAGCTTTCTTT.